The 3 T cell receptor beta chains reported below all come from one sample, sequenced in a study of blood T cell repertoires in COVID-19. Clones were read by immunoSEQ multiplex PCR, and TCRdb kept only the in-frame ones, dropping some. The data show 250,000 to 350,000 clones, approximately 90% seen once. Specimen: peripheral blood. These receptors were taken from a woman in her 30s with active or convalescent COVID-19.

J is TRBJ1-5 and V is TRBV7-9; TRBD1 matches at 8 bases. This CDR3 spans 14 amino acids. Germline values: CDR1 SEHNR, CDR2 FQNEAQ (reference sequence). Trimming at V came to 5 bases and at J to 4 bases, leaving 4 bases not matched to a gene. The CDR3 DNA is TGTGCCAGCAGCCAGACAGGGGCAAATCAGCCCCAGCATTTT. This encodes CASSQTGANQPQHF.

The rearrangement joins TRBV19 to TRBJ1-4; TRBD1 is a possible D gene (6 bases). The CDR3 has 16 amino acids. V was cut by 1 base and J by 0 bases, with 9 bases left in between. Germline loops: CDR1 LNHDA, CDR2 SQIVND (reference sequence). This chain's CDR3 is CASSIAWTATNEKLFF. The CDR3 coding sequence is TGTGCCAGTAGTATAGCTTGGACAGCAACTAATGAAAAACTGTTTTTT. The complete variable domain, with remaining parts taken from reference TRBV19 and TRBJ1-4, reads DGGITQSPKYLFRKEGQNVTLSCEQNLNHDAMYWYRQDPGQGLRLIYYSQIVNDFQKGDIAEGYSVSREKKESFPLTVTSAQKNPTAFYLCASSIAWTATNEKLFFGSGTQLSVL.

The chain carries TRBV6-5 and TRBJ1-2, with 9 bases that match TRBD1. V was clipped by 4 bases and J by 8 bases; unmatched bases: 14. The V gene's germline CDR1 is MNHEY and CDR2 SVGAGI. This CDR3 contains 16 residues. The CDR3 DNA follows: TGTGCCAGCAGTTTTACAGGGGGCGCCAGGGGAGGGGGCTACACCTTC. Amino acid sequence: CASSFTGGARGGGYTF.